Listed below are T cell receptor beta chains from one sample, sequenced in a study of T cell responses to AZD1222 COVID-19 vaccine. The repertoire was sequenced with immunoSEQ multiplex PCR; TCRdb's copy has only in-frame clones and lacks some. The sample consists of under 200,000 clones, roughly 90% of them appearing once. The specimen comprised peripheral blood, sampled on day 0 of AZD1222 vaccination. Source of these receptors: an adult in good health. CDR3s include the opening cysteine and the closing phenylalanine or tryptophan. Fields, in order: J gene, clone size, V gene, D gene, CDR3 length, CDR3 protein, CDR3 DNA. D genes are given only for firm matches. Size tells how often a clone was seen (once, few, many) or the class of an expanded clone, and some rows leave it out.

J gene: TRBJ1-1; clone size: NA; V gene: TRBV5-1; D gene: NA; CDR3 length: 14; CDR3 protein: CASSLAYENTEAFF; CDR3 DNA: TGCGCCAGCAGCTTGGCCTACGAGAACACTGAAGCTTTCTTT
J gene: TRBJ1-4; clone size: once; V gene: TRBV6-2/TRBV6-3; D gene: TRBD1; CDR3 length: 17; CDR3 protein: CASSSWTGAAANEKLFF; CDR3 DNA: TGTGCCAGCAGTTCGTGGACAGGGGCGGCGGCTAATGAAAAACTGTTTTTT
J gene: TRBJ2-7; clone size: NA; V gene: TRBV10-3; D gene: NA; CDR3 length: 15; CDR3 protein: CAISAGAGETYEQYF; CDR3 DNA: TGTGCCATCAGCGCGGGGGCAGGGGAAACCTACGAGCAGTACTTC
J gene: TRBJ1-3; clone size: NA; V gene: TRBV7-9; D gene: NA; CDR3 length: 14; CDR3 protein: CASSLPLEGNTIYF; CDR3 DNA: TGTGCCAGCAGCCTACCCCTGGAGGGAAACACCATATATTTT
J gene: TRBJ2-7; clone size: NA; V gene: TRBV5-1; D gene: NA; CDR3 length: 12; CDR3 protein: CASSLVDSEQYF; CDR3 DNA: TGCGCCAGCAGCTTGGTGGACTCGGAGCAGTACTTC
J gene: TRBJ2-2; clone size: NA; V gene: TRBV7-9; D gene: TRBD1; CDR3 length: 15; CDR3 protein: CASSLGQGGPGELFF; CDR3 DNA: TGTGCCAGCAGCCTGGGACAGGGAGGACCCGGGGAGCTGTTTTTT
J gene: TRBJ2-2; clone size: NA; V gene: TRBV20-1; D gene: TRBD2; CDR3 length: 14; CDR3 protein: CSASIAGGAGELFF; CDR3 DNA: TGCAGTGCTAGTATAGCGGGGGGAGCCGGGGAGCTGTTTTTT
J gene: TRBJ2-2; clone size: NA; V gene: TRBV4-1; D gene: NA; CDR3 length: 16; CDR3 protein: CASSPLRRTSTGELFF; CDR3 DNA: TGCGCCAGCAGCCCCCTAAGGAGGACGAGCACCGGGGAGCTGTTTTTT
J gene: TRBJ2-7; clone size: NA; V gene: TRBV5-1; D gene: TRBD2; CDR3 length: 16; CDR3 protein: CASSARTSGNQNEQYF; CDR3 DNA: TGCGCCAGCAGCGCCCGGACTAGCGGGAATCAAAACGAGCAGTACTTC
J gene: TRBJ2-4; clone size: NA; V gene: TRBV7-8; D gene: NA; CDR3 length: 13; CDR3 protein: CASSPRVLNIQYF; CDR3 DNA: TGTGCCAGCAGCCCTAGGGTCCTAAACATTCAGTACTTC
J gene: TRBJ2-7; clone size: NA; V gene: TRBV7-6; D gene: TRBD1; CDR3 length: 16; CDR3 protein: CASSSIDRGYSNEQYF; CDR3 DNA: TGTGCCAGCAGCTCAATAGACAGGGGCTATAGCAACGAGCAGTACTTC
J gene: TRBJ2-4; clone size: NA; V gene: TRBV13; D gene: TRBD1; CDR3 length: 20; CDR3 protein: CASSSRLQGFSIGVKNIQYF; CDR3 DNA: TGTGCCAGCAGCTCCAGGTTACAGGGGTTCTCGATAGGGGTGAAAAACATTCAGTACTTC
J gene: TRBJ2-7; clone size: once; V gene: TRBV11-2; D gene: TRBD2; CDR3 length: 15; CDR3 protein: CASSFGGGGFYEQYF; CDR3 DNA: TGTGCCAGCAGCTTCGGCGGGGGTGGATTCTACGAGCAGTACTTC
J gene: TRBJ1-2; clone size: NA; V gene: TRBV6-5; D gene: NA; CDR3 length: 13; CDR3 protein: CASSYAEGEGYTF; CDR3 DNA: TGTGCCAGCAGTTACGCGGAGGGAGAAGGCTACACCTTC
J gene: TRBJ2-3; clone size: NA; V gene: TRBV6-6; D gene: TRBD2; CDR3 length: 15; CDR3 protein: CASSPLATSTDTQYF; CDR3 DNA: TGTGCCAGCAGTCCACTAGCGACTAGCACAGATACGCAGTATTTT
J gene: TRBJ2-7; clone size: few; V gene: TRBV27; D gene: TRBD2; CDR3 length: 17; CDR3 protein: CASSPYRLAGQSYEQYF; CDR3 DNA: TGTGCCAGCAGTCCGTACCGACTAGCGGGTCAATCCTACGAGCAGTACTTC
J gene: TRBJ2-5; clone size: NA; V gene: TRBV6-1; D gene: TRBD2; CDR3 length: 18; CDR3 protein: CASSEVGPSGGYQETQYF; CDR3 DNA: TGTGCCAGCAGTGAAGTAGGCCCTAGCGGGGGGTACCAAGAGACCCAGTACTTC
J gene: TRBJ2-4; clone size: NA; V gene: TRBV7-9; D gene: NA; CDR3 length: 14; CDR3 protein: CASSLRFDLDIQYF; CDR3 DNA: TGTGCCAGCAGCTTAAGGTTTGATTTGGACATTCAGTACTTC
J gene: TRBJ2-7; clone size: NA; V gene: TRBV11-3; D gene: NA; CDR3 length: 14; CDR3 protein: CASSHCGFFREQYF; CDR3 DNA: TGTGCCAGCAGCCATTGTGGGTTTTTTCGCGAGCAGTACTTC
J gene: TRBJ2-5; clone size: NA; V gene: TRBV10-3; D gene: TRBD1; CDR3 length: 15; CDR3 protein: CAISEPDRGEETQYF; CDR3 DNA: TGTGCCATCAGTGAGCCCGACAGGGGGGAAGAGACCCAGTACTTC
J gene: TRBJ2-7; clone size: once; V gene: TRBV11-2; D gene: NA; CDR3 length: 12; CDR3 protein: CASSSISYEQYF; CDR3 DNA: TGTGCCAGCAGCTCCATCTCCTACGAGCAGTACTTC
J gene: TRBJ2-1; clone size: NA; V gene: TRBV5-5; D gene: NA; CDR3 length: 18; CDR3 protein: CASSLVGREPSPRNEQFF; CDR3 DNA: TGTGCCAGCAGCTTGGTAGGTAGGGAACCTAGCCCTCGGAATGAGCAGTTCTTC
J gene: TRBJ1-2; clone size: NA; V gene: TRBV24-1; D gene: NA; CDR3 length: 13; CDR3 protein: CATSAGGAYGYTF; CDR3 DNA: TGTGCCACCAGTGCTGGGGGGGCCTATGGCTACACCTTC
J gene: TRBJ2-2; clone size: NA; V gene: TRBV19; D gene: TRBD1; CDR3 length: 18; CDR3 protein: CASSLYLGQASNTGELFF; CDR3 DNA: TGTGCCAGTAGTCTCTACCTTGGACAGGCGTCGAACACCGGGGAGCTGTTTTTT
J gene: TRBJ1-1; clone size: NA; V gene: TRBV19; D gene: NA; CDR3 length: 15; CDR3 protein: CASRGNRALFTEAFF; CDR3 DNA: TGTGCCAGTAGGGGGAACAGGGCCCTCTTCACTGAAGCTTTCTTT
J gene: TRBJ1-2; clone size: NA; V gene: TRBV7-8; D gene: TRBD1; CDR3 length: 14; CDR3 protein: CASSLVLQGVGYTF; CDR3 DNA: TGTGCCAGCAGCTTAGTCTTACAGGGGGTTGGCTACACCTTC
J gene: TRBJ2-7; clone size: NA; V gene: TRBV14; D gene: NA; CDR3 length: 15; CDR3 protein: CASSPVVSKVHEQYF; CDR3 DNA: TGTGCCAGCAGCCCCGTGGTGAGCAAGGTCCACGAGCAGTACTTC
J gene: TRBJ1-1; clone size: NA; V gene: TRBV10-3; D gene: NA; CDR3 length: 13; CDR3 protein: CAISILGQTEAFF; CDR3 DNA: TGTGCCATCAGTATACTAGGACAGACTGAAGCTTTCTTT
J gene: TRBJ1-3; clone size: NA; V gene: TRBV7-3; D gene: NA; CDR3 length: 15; CDR3 protein: CASSPTAGSGNTIYF; CDR3 DNA: TGTGCCAGCAGCCCGACAGCCGGCTCTGGAAACACCATATATTTT
J gene: TRBJ2-3; clone size: NA; V gene: TRBV5-1; D gene: NA; CDR3 length: 15; CDR3 protein: CASSLLGGRGDTQYF; CDR3 DNA: TGCGCCAGCAGCTTGCTGGGGGGAAGGGGAGATACGCAGTATTTT
J gene: TRBJ2-2; clone size: NA; V gene: TRBV27; D gene: TRBD2; CDR3 length: 17; CDR3 protein: CASSLSVAGGRTGELFF; CDR3 DNA: TGTGCCAGCAGTTTATCGGTCGCGGGAGGGCGCACCGGGGAGCTGTTTTTT
J gene: TRBJ2-7; clone size: once; V gene: TRBV24-1; D gene: TRBD1; CDR3 length: 14; CDR3 protein: CATSDSQGWYEQYF; CDR3 DNA: TGTGCCACCAGTGATTCACAGGGGTGGTACGAGCAGTACTTC
J gene: TRBJ2-3; clone size: NA; V gene: TRBV9; D gene: TRBD2; CDR3 length: 16; CDR3 protein: CASSVGASGGADTQYF; CDR3 DNA: TGTGCCAGCAGCGTAGGGGCTAGCGGGGGGGCAGATACGCAGTATTTT
J gene: TRBJ2-7; clone size: NA; V gene: TRBV6-5; D gene: NA; CDR3 length: 15; CDR3 protein: CASSYSRQGNYEQYF; CDR3 DNA: TGTGCCAGCAGTTACTCGCGTCAGGGTAACTACGAGCAGTACTTC
J gene: TRBJ2-5; clone size: NA; V gene: TRBV6-2/TRBV6-3; D gene: TRBD1; CDR3 length: 15; CDR3 protein: CASSYPGQVEETQYF; CDR3 DNA: TGTGCCAGCAGTTACCCGGGACAGGTCGAAGAGACCCAGTACTTC
J gene: TRBJ2-5; clone size: NA; V gene: TRBV5-1; D gene: NA; CDR3 length: 13; CDR3 protein: CASTTELQETQYF; CDR3 DNA: TGCGCCAGCACCACCGAACTACAAGAGACCCAGTACTTC
J gene: TRBJ1-1; clone size: once; V gene: TRBV3-1/TRBV3-2; D gene: TRBD1; CDR3 length: 14; CDR3 protein: CASSQGVGQGQAFF; CDR3 DNA: TGTGCCAGCAGCCAAGGTGTGGGACAGGGGCAAGCTTTCTTT
J gene: TRBJ2-5; clone size: NA; V gene: TRBV5-4; D gene: TRBD1; CDR3 length: 14; CDR3 protein: CASSQTGGQETQYF; CDR3 DNA: TGTGCCAGCAGTCAGACAGGGGGCCAAGAGACCCAGTACTTC
J gene: TRBJ1-2; clone size: once; V gene: TRBV15; D gene: NA; CDR3 length: 14; CDR3 protein: CATSRVGEAYGYTF; CDR3 DNA: TGTGCCACCAGCAGAGTAGGAGAAGCCTATGGCTACACCTTC
J gene: TRBJ2-4; clone size: NA; V gene: TRBV4-2; D gene: NA; CDR3 length: 16; CDR3 protein: CASSQEGTRVGNIQYF; CDR3 DNA: TGTGCCAGCAGCCAAGAGGGGACCCGGGTAGGAAACATTCAGTACTTC
J gene: TRBJ2-2; clone size: NA; V gene: TRBV29-1; D gene: TRBD2; CDR3 length: 11; CDR3 protein: CSVSSGGELFF; CDR3 DNA: TGCAGCGTGTCTAGCGGCGGGGAGCTGTTTTTT
J gene: TRBJ1-5; clone size: NA; V gene: TRBV5-5; D gene: TRBD1; CDR3 length: 14; CDR3 protein: CASSRDRVNQPQHF; CDR3 DNA: TGTGCCAGCAGCCGGGACAGGGTCAATCAGCCCCAGCATTTT
J gene: TRBJ2-3; clone size: NA; V gene: TRBV19; D gene: NA; CDR3 length: 15; CDR3 protein: CASSIIGARADTQYF; CDR3 DNA: TGTGCCAGTAGTATAATTGGAGCTAGGGCAGATACGCAGTATTTT
J gene: TRBJ1-1; clone size: NA; V gene: TRBV7-3; D gene: NA; CDR3 length: 13; CDR3 protein: CASSLMHQGEAFF; CDR3 DNA: TGTGCCAGCAGCTTAATGCATCAGGGGGAAGCTTTCTTT
J gene: TRBJ1-2; clone size: NA; V gene: TRBV19; D gene: NA; CDR3 length: 13; CDR3 protein: CASSIRENYGYTF; CDR3 DNA: TGTGCCAGTAGTATCAGGGAGAACTATGGCTACACCTTC
J gene: TRBJ1-1; clone size: NA; V gene: TRBV12-3/TRBV12-4; D gene: NA; CDR3 length: 13; CDR3 protein: CASSPSKSTEAFF; CDR3 DNA: TGTGCCAGCAGTCCCTCCAAGAGCACTGAAGCTTTCTTT
J gene: TRBJ2-7; clone size: once; V gene: TRBV28; D gene: NA; CDR3 length: 11; CDR3 protein: CASSHKYEQYF; CDR3 DNA: TGTGCCAGCAGTCACAAGTACGAGCAGTACTTC
J gene: TRBJ2-7; clone size: NA; V gene: TRBV9; D gene: NA; CDR3 length: 14; CDR3 protein: CASSVAGIAYEQYF; CDR3 DNA: TGTGCCAGCAGCGTAGCCGGAATCGCCTACGAGCAGTACTTC
J gene: TRBJ2-7; clone size: NA; V gene: TRBV5-1; D gene: TRBD1; CDR3 length: 14; CDR3 protein: CASSLGTGGYEQYF; CDR3 DNA: TGCGCCAGCAGCTTGGGAACAGGGGGCTACGAGCAGTACTTC
J gene: TRBJ1-2; clone size: NA; V gene: TRBV25-1; D gene: NA; CDR3 length: 13; CDR3 protein: CASSERREYGYTF; CDR3 DNA: TGTGCCAGCAGTGAAAGACGGGAGTATGGCTACACCTTC
J gene: TRBJ2-3; clone size: NA; V gene: TRBV5-6; D gene: TRBD2; CDR3 length: 15; CDR3 protein: CASSPTSGWADTQYF; CDR3 DNA: TGTGCCAGCAGCCCCACTAGCGGGTGGGCAGATACGCAGTATTTT
J gene: TRBJ2-1; clone size: NA; V gene: TRBV29-1; D gene: NA; CDR3 length: 13; CDR3 protein: CSVRPAGNNEQFF; CDR3 DNA: TGCAGCGTCAGACCGGCAGGTAACAATGAGCAGTTCTTC
J gene: TRBJ1-1; clone size: NA; V gene: TRBV2; D gene: NA; CDR3 length: 14; CDR3 protein: CASILAEENTEAFF; CDR3 DNA: TGTGCCAGCATCTTGGCGGAGGAGAACACTGAAGCTTTCTTT
J gene: TRBJ1-1; clone size: NA; V gene: TRBV11-2; D gene: NA; CDR3 length: 14; CDR3 protein: CASSLFSQDTEAFF; CDR3 DNA: TGTGCCAGCAGCTTATTTAGTCAGGACACTGAAGCTTTCTTT
J gene: TRBJ1-2; clone size: NA; V gene: TRBV11-1; D gene: NA; CDR3 length: 14; CDR3 protein: CASSLDGQVYGYTF; CDR3 DNA: TGTGCCAGCAGCTTAGATGGCCAGGTCTATGGCTACACCTTC
J gene: TRBJ2-5; clone size: NA; V gene: TRBV2; D gene: TRBD2; CDR3 length: 14; CDR3 protein: CASSGTSGRETQYF; CDR3 DNA: TGTGCCAGCAGTGGGACTAGCGGGAGAGAGACCCAGTACTTC
J gene: TRBJ2-3; clone size: NA; V gene: TRBV5-1; D gene: NA; CDR3 length: 12; CDR3 protein: CASSPYTDTQYF; CDR3 DNA: TGCGCCAGCAGCCCCTACACAGATACGCAGTATTTT
J gene: TRBJ2-1; clone size: NA; V gene: TRBV7-3; D gene: NA; CDR3 length: 17; CDR3 protein: CASRRDGVSGSYNEQFF; CDR3 DNA: TGTGCCAGCAGACGCGACGGGGTGAGCGGCTCCTACAATGAGCAGTTCTTC